These T cell receptor beta chains were read from a single sample in a study of T cell responses to AZD1222 COVID-19 vaccine. Clones were sequenced by immunoSEQ multiplex PCR, and TCRdb holds only the in-frame ones, with some missing. The sample lists around 130,000 clones; over 90% were seen once. The sequencing here drew on peripheral blood, taken on day 0 of AZD1222 vaccination. These receptors were collected from an adult in good health. CDR3s include the opening cysteine and the closing phenylalanine or tryptophan. The D gene is left open where the match is weak. Size is omitted from some rows. Given values are once, few, many or a class for expanded clones.

j_call | d_call | v_call | clone_size | cdr3_nt | cdr3_aa
TRBJ1-1 | NA | TRBV7-2 | NA | TGTGCCAGCAGCTTCGAGGCTGAAGCTTTCTTT | CASSFEAEAFF
TRBJ1-2 | NA | TRBV6-5 | NA | TGTGCCAGCAGTCTCAGGGGAGGTAGCTATGGCTACACCTTC | CASSLRGGSYGYTF
TRBJ2-3 | TRBD2 | TRBV25-1 | NA | TGTGCCAGCAGTGTGGTTACTAGCGGGGTGAGCACAGATACGCAGTATTTT | CASSVVTSGVSTDTQYF
TRBJ2-5 | NA | TRBV5-1 | NA | TGCGCCAGCAGCTTAACGGCGGAAGAGACCCAGTACTTC | CASSLTAEETQYF
TRBJ2-3 | TRBD1 | TRBV7-3 | NA | TGTGCCAGCAGCATGACAGGGGGGGAGGATACGCAGTATTTT | CASSMTGGEDTQYF
TRBJ1-2 | NA | TRBV6-6 | NA | TGTGCCAGCAGTGGGGCTTTGGGCTATGGCTACACCTTC | CASSGALGYGYTF
TRBJ2-5 | NA | TRBV5-1 | NA | TGCGCCAGCAGCTTATTGGGGGGAGAGACCCAGTACTTC | CASSLLGGETQYF
TRBJ1-1 | NA | TRBV12-3/TRBV12-4 | few | TGTGCCAGCAGTTTTGGGGGGAGACTCGCTTTCTTT | CASSFGGRLAFF
TRBJ2-1 | NA | TRBV5-1 | NA | TGCGCCAGCAGCGGGGGTGCGGGCCACAATGAGCAGTTCTTC | CASSGGAGHNEQFF
TRBJ2-1 | TRBD2 | TRBV9 | NA | TGTGCCAGCAGCCTCTGGCGGGAGGGCGGTGAGCAGTTCTTC | CASSLWREGGEQFF
TRBJ1-1 | NA | TRBV5-6 | NA | TGTGCCAGCAGTGCTGACGGGATGATGAACACTGAAGCTTTCTTT | CASSADGMMNTEAFF
TRBJ1-3 | NA | TRBV19 | NA | TGTGCCAGCTCTTTCTTCTCTGGAAACACCATATATTTT | CASSFFSGNTIYF
TRBJ1-2 | NA | TRBV12-3/TRBV12-4 | NA | TGTGCCAGCAGTTTGGCAGGGTCCTATGGCTACACCTTC | CASSLAGSYGYTF
TRBJ1-1 | NA | TRBV30 | once | TGTGCCTGGAGTAAGGGAGGCGGCACTGAAGCTTTCTTT | CAWSKGGGTEAFF
TRBJ1-2 | NA | TRBV2 | NA | TGTGCCAGCAGTAATACAGGGCTGGGGGACTATGGCTACACCTTC | CASSNTGLGDYGYTF
TRBJ2-2 | NA | TRBV6-6 | NA | TGTGCCAGCAGTTACAGGCGCCCTGACACCGGGGAGCTGTTTTTT | CASSYRRPDTGELFF
TRBJ2-3 | NA | TRBV7-9 | NA | TGTGCCAGCAGTCGCGTGGCGTTTAGCACAGATACGCAGTATTTT | CASSRVAFSTDTQYF
TRBJ2-7 | NA | TRBV27 | NA | TGTGCCAGCAGTCCCCTCGGACCTCCCTACGAGCAGTACTTC | CASSPLGPPYEQYF
TRBJ2-7 | TRBD2 | TRBV13 | NA | TGTGCCAGCAGCCCGCGACTAGCGGGGGTCTACGAGCAGTACTTC | CASSPRLAGVYEQYF
TRBJ1-2 | NA | TRBV19 | once | TGTGCCAGTAGTGGTCCGGGGTTTGGCTACACCTTC | CASSGPGFGYTF
TRBJ2-7 | NA | TRBV6-1 | NA | TGTGCCAGCAGTGACGGGACGTCCTACGAGCAGTACTTC | CASSDGTSYEQYF
TRBJ1-2 | NA | TRBV6-1 | NA | TGTGCCAGCAGTGAAATGACCCTCTATGGCTACACCTTC | CASSEMTLYGYTF
TRBJ1-5 | TRBD1 | TRBV19 | NA | TGTGCCAGTAGTATAGTACGGGGACAGGGATACGATCAGCCCCAGCATTTT | CASSIVRGQGYDQPQHF
TRBJ2-5 | TRBD2 | TRBV4-2 | once | TGTGCCAGCAGCCAACGTTTGCTAGCGGGGGGGCTTTGGGAGACCCAGTACTTC | CASSQRLLAGGLWETQYF
TRBJ2-5 | NA | TRBV11-2 | NA | TGTGCCAGCAGCTTAGGTGGTGTCAGGGCCGGAGAGACCCAGTACTTC | CASSLGGVRAGETQYF
TRBJ1-3 | TRBD1 | TRBV13 | NA | TGTGCCAGCAGCTTTGGACAGGGGGCGATATCTGGAAACACCATATATTTT | CASSFGQGAISGNTIYF